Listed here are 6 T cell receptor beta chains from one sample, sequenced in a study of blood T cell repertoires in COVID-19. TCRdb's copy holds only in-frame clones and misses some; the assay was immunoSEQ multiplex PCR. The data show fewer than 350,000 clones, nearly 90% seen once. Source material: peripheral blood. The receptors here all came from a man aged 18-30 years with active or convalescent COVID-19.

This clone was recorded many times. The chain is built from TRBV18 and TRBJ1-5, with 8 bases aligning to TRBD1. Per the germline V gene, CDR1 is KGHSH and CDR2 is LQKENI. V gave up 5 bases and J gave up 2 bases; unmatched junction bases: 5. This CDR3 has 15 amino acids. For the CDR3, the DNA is TGTGCCAGCTCATCGACAGGGGTTGGCAATCAGCCCCAGCATTTT. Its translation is CASSSTGVGNQPQHF.

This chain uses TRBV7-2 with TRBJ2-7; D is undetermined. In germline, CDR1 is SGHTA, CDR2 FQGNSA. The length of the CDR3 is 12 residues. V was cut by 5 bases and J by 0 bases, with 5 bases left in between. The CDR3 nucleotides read TGTGCCAGCAGCGCTAACTCCTACGAGCAGTACTTC. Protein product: CASSANSYEQYF. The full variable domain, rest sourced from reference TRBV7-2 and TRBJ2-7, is GAGVSQSPSNKVTEKGKDVELRCDPISGHTALYWYRQSLGQGLEFLIYFQGNSAPDKSGLPSDRFSAERTGGSVSTLTIQRTQQEDSAVYLCASSANSYEQYFGPGTRLTVT.

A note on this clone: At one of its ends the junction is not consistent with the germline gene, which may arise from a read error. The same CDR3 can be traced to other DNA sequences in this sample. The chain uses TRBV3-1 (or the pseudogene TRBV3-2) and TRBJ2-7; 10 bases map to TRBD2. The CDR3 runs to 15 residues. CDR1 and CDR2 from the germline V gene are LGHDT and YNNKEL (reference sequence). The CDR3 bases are TGTGCCAGTAGCCGCGGACTAGCGGCCTGGGGAGAGCAGTACTTC. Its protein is CASSRGLAAWGEQYF.

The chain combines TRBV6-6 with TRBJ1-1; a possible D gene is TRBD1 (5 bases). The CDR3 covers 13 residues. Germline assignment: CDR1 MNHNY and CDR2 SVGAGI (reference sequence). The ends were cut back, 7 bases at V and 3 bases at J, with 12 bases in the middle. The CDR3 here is CASTPGGDTEAFF. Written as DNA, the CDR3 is TGTGCCAGCACCCCGGGGGGGGACACTGAAGCTTTCTTT.

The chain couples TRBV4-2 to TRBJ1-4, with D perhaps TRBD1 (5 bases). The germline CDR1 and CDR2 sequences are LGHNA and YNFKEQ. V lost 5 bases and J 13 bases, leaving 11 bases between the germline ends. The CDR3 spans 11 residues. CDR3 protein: CASSYGQGLFF. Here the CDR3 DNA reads TGTGCCAGCAGCTACGGACAAGGACTGTTTTTT.

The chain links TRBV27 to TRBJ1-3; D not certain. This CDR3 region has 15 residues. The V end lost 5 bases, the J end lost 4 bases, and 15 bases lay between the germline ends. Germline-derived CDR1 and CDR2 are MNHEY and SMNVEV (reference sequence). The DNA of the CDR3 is TGTGCCAGCAGTCCGAGAGGCGTTCAGGGAAACACCATATATTTT. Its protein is CASSPRGVQGNTIYF.